Following are 3 T cell receptor beta chains from one sample sequenced in a study of identical twins. TCRdb reanalysed the 5' RACE reads using MiXCR and keeps one entry per CDR3 protein. The sample shows 1.5 million to 2 million distinct CDR3 sequences, under 35% of them seen only once. What was sequenced was cord blood. The source is a newborn girl in good health.

CDR3 region: CASSFSGLDYEQYF. The DNA of the CDR3 is TGTGCCAGCAGTTTTTCCGGACTAGACTACGAGCAGTACTTC. The chain joins TRBV12-3 or TRBV12-4 to TRBJ2-7, with 7 bases that match TRBD2. CDR3 length equals 14 residues. J gave up 3 bases and V 3 bases, and 5 bases lay outside the gene matches.

This clonotype has ten or more counts. V usage is TRBV24-1 and J usage is TRBJ2-1; perhaps TRBD2 as D (5 bases). The V end was cut by 3 bases, the J end by 3 bases, with 5 bases between. CDR3 length: 13 residues. CDR1 is KGHDR, CDR2 SFDVKD, per germline. The CDR3 coding sequence is TGTGCCACCAGTGATACTAGCTACAATGAGCAGTTCTTC. It specifies CATSDTSYNEQFF.

This clonotype was picked up a small number of times. The chain combines TRBV7-8 with TRBJ1-1; D is possibly TRBD1 (5 bases). V was pared by 1 base and J by 0 bases, with 15 bases between. Germline CDR1 SGHVS, CDR2 FQNEAQ. CDR3 length equals 17 residues. As DNA, the CDR3 is TGTGCCAGCAGCTTAGTGTTCAGGGTAGGCATGAACACTGAAGCTTTCTTT. The encoded protein is CASSLVFRVGMNTEAFF.